This T cell receptor beta chain was sequenced in a study of human T cells and chemical hapten exposure (dated by TCRdb to the early 2020s). Study-wide context: For sensitization, 2% DPC in acetone was applied to a 2 cm by 2 cm area of upper inner arm skin. Weekly therapeutic DPC doses were additionally applied to the scalp of patients throughout the roughly 23-week study period. Patch tests used Finn chambers with 0.01% DPC on the upper back, scored after 6 days by International Contact Dermatitis Research Group standards. Alopecia areata with under or over 50% scalp involvement, alopecia totalis and alopecia universalis were represented in the patient cohort, which was mostly female. Libraries were pooled for sequencing, and per-sample TCR yields varied mainly because of small differences in library volumes within the pool. In alopecia patients, the study followed how the peripheral blood TCR repertoire changed in vivo over primary and secondary sensitization to diphenylcyclopropenone (DPC), a hapten. Patient blood was sampled pre-sensitization (week 0) and at 2, 6 and about 24 weeks after DPC sensitization. Blood for TCR sequencing was provided by twenty-nine alopecia patients at one to four time points (pre-sensitization, 2, 6 and 24 weeks). Beyond this particular receptor, the publication reports: Significantly more large CDR3 similarity clusters were formed by expanded TCRs than by pre-sensitization or healthy control sets, consistent with antigen-driven responses. Repeated subsampling changed both the strength of the expansion versus patch-test correlation and the threshold at which the correlation became significant. Alopecia, a presumed autoimmune disease, was present in all patients, so the immune response of the patients might differ from that of healthy individuals. Patch test score was positively correlated with the number of PT1 expanded TCRs, with significance at thresholds 8, 16 and 32 but not at 4. No change with DPC sensitization was found in the number of TCRs above 1 in 1000 frequency, and no evidence of global repertoire structure alterations was found.

Library preparation employed RACE. For sequencing, a NextSeq 500 was employed. During library preparation, unique molecular identifiers were attached to individual cDNA molecules so that TCRs could be counted in a quantitative, reproducible way. For every blood RNA sample, sequencing covered both the TCR alpha and TCR beta chains. The study's own analysis went as follows. Samples had a median of roughly 98,000 TCRs, with a range from 23,224 to 690,600. V, J and CDR3 annotation of the TCR reads was carried out using the Decombinator software suite. Every sample was subsampled to the same number of TCRs (28,000) for the PS versus PT1 abundance plots. TCRs were defined as expanded if absent before sensitization and observed at least eight times at the 2-week time point. In-frame beta chains were kept once TCRdb had trimmed the public reads at Q25 with fastp and called clones with MiXCR. Every distinct CDR3 protein forms one entry, paired with its most common genes and DNA. The V and J calls come from TCRdb's annotation, not from the publication. The sample yields about 80,000 distinct CDR3 sequences; roughly 15% were counted once. The top ten clonotypes cover over 3.5% of the sample.

The sample's time point label, in plain terms: pre-sensitization, week 0. This sample's treatment or condition label indicates: therapeutic diphenylcyclopropenone sensitization with weekly scalp DPC. Blood at each patch-test visit was drawn before the patch test was applied. To be eligible, patients had to be aged 18 to 70, diagnosed with alopecia and judged suitable for DPC therapy, while pregnant patients were excluded. Total RNA was isolated from unfractionated whole blood collected in Tempus Blood RNA tubes. The sample holds many counts of this clonotype. Its specific antigen is unknown. No much larger clone exists at a distance of one base, and base qualities are not known. The sequence came from a woman in her forties or fifties with alopecia areata. Some clones in this sample may be carry-over from other donors' samples. The sample here was whole blood, taken in connection with sensitization to the hapten diphenylcyclopropenone (DPC).

The nucleotides are TGCAGCGTTGTTGGATCGAACACTGAAGCTTTCTTT. This yields the protein CSVVGSNTEAFF. The rearranged chain carries TRBV29-1 and TRBJ1-1; no D gene is confidently identified. Reading the germline V gene gives CDR1 SQVTM and CDR2 ANQGSEA. Spanning cysteine to phenylalanine, the CDR3 consists of 12 amino acids. Only the CDR3 region is kept as DNA, spanning 36 bases read in frame from base 1. The V end loses 4 bases and the J end loses 1 base, and a stretch of 7 bases separates them.